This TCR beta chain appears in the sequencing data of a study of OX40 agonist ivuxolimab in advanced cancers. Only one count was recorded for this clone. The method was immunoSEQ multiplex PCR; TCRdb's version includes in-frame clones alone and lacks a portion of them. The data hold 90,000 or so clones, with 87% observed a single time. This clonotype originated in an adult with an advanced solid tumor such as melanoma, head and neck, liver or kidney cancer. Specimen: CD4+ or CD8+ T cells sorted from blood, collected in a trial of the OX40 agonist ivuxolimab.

The CDR3 sequence is CAWRRDRLLTDTQYF. CDR3 in DNA: TGTGCCTGGAGGCGGGACAGACTGCTCACAGATACGCAGTATTTT. The genes are TRBV30 and TRBJ2-3; perhaps TRBD1 as D (7 bases). V dropped 3 bases and J dropped 2 bases, with 15 bases sitting between them. The germline V gene encodes CDR1 GTSNPN and CDR2 SVGIG (reference sequence). CDR3 length: 15 amino acids.